Each of the 27 T cell receptor beta chains below was sequenced from the same sample in a study of blood T cell repertoires in COVID-19. The repertoire was sequenced with immunoSEQ multiplex PCR; TCRdb's copy has only in-frame clones and lacks some. The sample has 85,000 to 100,000 clones, about four fifths seen once. Source material: peripheral blood. The receptors here all came from a man older than 75 with COVID-19, enrolled during active disease.

The V and J genes are TRBV4-1 and TRBJ1-1; D uncertain. The CDR3 sequence is 15 residues long. Looked up from germline, CDR1 is MGHRA and CDR2 is YSYEKL. The V gene lost 1 base and the J gene lost 4 bases, with 13 bases spanning the gap. The CDR3 DNA sequence: TGCGCCAGCAGCCAAGTTCCCACAGATTTCACTGAAGCTTTCTTT. This translates into CASSQVPTDFTEAFF.

The rearrangement joins TRBV10-2 to TRBJ1-5; D not resolved. The V end was cut by 2 bases, the J end by 5 bases, with 7 bases between. CDR1 WSHSY and CDR2 SAAADI come from the germline V gene. The CDR3 runs 13 residues. In nucleotides, the CDR3 is TGCGCCAGCAGTGAGGACGGGTATCAGCCCCAGCATTTT. It specifies CASSEDGYQPQHF.

The chain links TRBV6-4 to TRBJ1-6; the D gene is possibly TRBD1 (6 bases). The CDR3 has 15 amino acids. Germline assignment: CDR1 MRHNA and CDR2 SNTAGT. Between the trimmed V and J ends, which lost 6 bases and 4 bases, there was a span of 13 bases. The CDR3 here is CASRWGGPYNSPLHF. The CDR3 region has the DNA TGTGCCAGCAGGTGGGGGGGCCCTTATAATTCACCCCTCCACTTT.

The chain links TRBV18 to TRBJ2-3; the D gene is possibly TRBD2 (5 bases). The CDR3 is 14 amino acids. Trimming pared 3 bases from V and 4 bases from J, leaving 11 bases between. CDR1 is KGHSH and CDR2 is LQKENI in the germline V gene. This chain's CDR3 is CASSPEISADTQYF. The DNA for the CDR3 is TGTGCCAGCTCACCTGAGATTAGCGCAGATACGCAGTATTTT. Drawing the rest from reference TRBV18 and TRBJ2-3, the complete variable domain is NAGVMQNPRHLVRRRGQEARLRCSPMKGHSHVYWYRQLPEEGLKFMVYLQKENIIDESGMPKERFSAEFPKEGPSILRIQQVVRGDSAAYFCASSPEISADTQYFGPGTRLTVL.

The V gene is TRBV7-9, the J gene TRBJ1-2; D not certain. CDR1 SEHNR and CDR2 FQNEAQ come from the germline V gene (reference sequence). This CDR3 region has 12 residues. Trimming shortened V by 3 bases and J by 3 bases, and 5 bases separated the two germline ends. CDR3 in amino acids: CASSFPDYGYTF. Here the CDR3 DNA reads TGTGCCAGCAGCTTCCCGGACTATGGCTACACCTTC. Combining the CDR3 with reference TRBV7-9 and TRBJ1-2 gives the whole variable domain DTGVSQNPRHKITKRGQNVTFRCDPISEHNRLYWYRQTLGQGPEFLTYFQNEAQLEKSRLLSDRFSAERPKGSFSTLEIQRTEQGDSAMYLCASSFPDYGYTFGSGTRLTVV.

The rearrangement links TRBV16 to TRBJ2-7, with D maybe TRBD1 (5 bases). Germline loops: CDR1 KGHSY, CDR2 FQNENV. This CDR3 region has 12 residues. V dropped 2 bases and J dropped 4 bases, with 6 bases sitting between them. For the CDR3, the DNA is TGTGCCAGCAGCCAACAGGGTTACGAGCAGTACTTC. It translates to CASSQQGYEQYF.

This rearrangement joins TRBV7-2 to TRBJ1-3, with 8 bases fitting TRBD1. V shed 6 bases and J 0 bases; nucleotides not matched to a gene: 1. Germline V gene lookup returns CDR1 SGHTA and CDR2 FQGNSA. The CDR3 runs to 14 residues. The CDR3 spells CASRTGGSGNTIYF. CDR3 DNA sequence: TGTGCCAGCAGAACAGGGGGCTCTGGAAACACCATATATTTT. Full variable domain (rest looked up from reference TRBV7-2 and TRBJ1-3): GAGVSQSPSNKVTEKGKDVELRCDPISGHTALYWYRQSLGQGLEFLIYFQGNSAPDKSGLPSDRFSAERTGGSVSTLTIQRTQQEDSAVYLCASRTGGSGNTIYFGEGSWLTVV.

Note on this clone: A read error may produce the germline difference seen at one junction end. V gene TRBV18 combines with J gene TRBJ1-2; TRBD1 agrees at 7 bases. CDR3 length equals 15 residues. Germline CDR1 and CDR2: KGHSH and LQKENI. This CDR3 reads CASSPQGTSNYGYTF. CDR3 in DNA: TGTGCCAGCTCGCCACAGGGGACTTCCAACTATGGCTACACCTTC.

V is TRBV10-3 and J is TRBJ2-7; 7 bases fit TRBD1. V was pared by 0 bases and J by 8 bases, with 4 bases of the junction left unmatched. From germline, CDR1 is ENHRY and CDR2 SYGVKD. The CDR3 sequence is 13 residues long. CDR3 sequence (DNA): TGTGCCATCAGTGAGTCGATGACAGGGCAGCAGTACTTC. This encodes CAISESMTGQQYF.

This clone was found once. The chain uses TRBV18 and TRBJ1-6; D call uncertain. This CDR3 comprises 14 residues. Trimming removed 5 bases at V and 8 bases at J, with 13 bases between. Per germline, CDR1 KGHSH and CDR2 LQKENI. CDR3 amino acids: CASSLADQDSPLHF. Written as DNA, the CDR3 is TGTGCCAGCTCATTGGCCGATCAGGATTCACCCCTCCACTTT. Supplemented by reference TRBV18 and TRBJ1-6, the full variable domain reads NAGVMQNPRHLVRRRGQEARLRCSPMKGHSHVYWYRQLPEEGLKFMVYLQKENIIDESGMPKERFSAEFPKEGPSILRIQQVVRGDSAAYFCASSLADQDSPLHFGNGTRLTVT.

The CDR3 here is CASSLTGGPWGYGYTF. The CDR3 DNA is TGTGCCAGCAGCTTGACAGGGGGACCATGGGGCTATGGCTACACCTTC. The chain has TRBV5-6 and TRBJ1-2; 8 bases are shared with TRBD1. This CDR3 spans 16 amino acids. V lost 1 base, J lost 4 bases, and 9 bases stayed unmatched. The germline gives CDR1 SGHDT, CDR2 YYEEEE.

The CDR3 here is CAISQGGFTEAFF. Here the CDR3 DNA reads TGTGCCATCAGCCAGGGGGGTTTCACTGAAGCTTTCTTT. The chain has TRBV10-3 and TRBJ1-1, with 7 bases matching TRBD1. J gave up 4 bases and V 6 bases, and 5 bases lay outside the gene matches. This CDR3 has 13 residues. Germline lookup yields CDR1 ENHRY and CDR2 SYGVKD.

This rearrangement joins TRBV5-1 to TRBJ2-3; 7 bases are a match to TRBD1. Germline V lookup: CDR1 SGHRS, CDR2 YFSETQ. The trim removed 0 bases at V and 0 bases at J, leaving 4 bases unmatched. The CDR3 loop spans 16 amino acids. Written as DNA, the CDR3 is TGCGCCAGCAGCTTGGTAGTGACAGGGAGCACAGATACGCAGTATTTT. Its protein is CASSLVVTGSTDTQYF.

This sequence joins TRBV10-3 and TRBJ1-2; D gene unclear. This CDR3 is built from 15 residues. CDR1 is ENHRY and CDR2 is SYGVKD in the germline V gene. The V gene lost 0 bases and the J gene lost 7 bases, with 15 bases spanning the gap. CDR3 DNA: TGTGCCATCAGTGAGTCCGTGACAAACCTGCGTGGCTACACCTTC. It yields the protein CAISESVTNLRGYTF.

The chain combines TRBV2 with TRBJ2-3; 7 nucleotides agree with TRBD2. This CDR3 spans 16 amino acids. V shed 0 bases, J shed 3 bases, and the junction held 6 bases outside the gene matches. Germline V lookup: CDR1 SNHLY, CDR2 FYNNEI. CDR3 sequence reads: CASSEASGKTTDTQYF. The DNA for the CDR3 is TGTGCCAGCAGTGAAGCAAGCGGGAAGACTACAGATACGCAGTATTTT.

This clone was seen a single time. This chain links TRBV6-5 with TRBJ1-4, with 8 nucleotides matching TRBD1. CDR1 is MNHEY and CDR2 is SVGAGI in the germline V gene. The CDR3 runs to 15 residues. Trimming cost V 4 bases and J 8 bases; bases outside gene matches: 9. The CDR3 DNA sequence: TGTGCCAGCAGTTTAGGGGGACAGGTGCGGGAAAAACTGTTTTTT. Amino acids: CASSLGGQVREKLFF.

The rearrangement joins TRBV19 to TRBJ2-2; a possible D gene is TRBD2 (6 bases). V lost 4 bases and J lost 6, with 9 bases in between. Looked up from germline, CDR1 is LNHDA and CDR2 is SQIVND (reference sequence). The CDR3 length is 13 residues. The CDR3 region has the DNA TGTGCCAGTAGTAGCAGGGAGGCCGGGGAGCTGTTTTTT. The encoded protein is CASSSREAGELFF.

CDR3 residues: CASSLARQGGGYEQYF. The CDR3 nucleotides read TGTGCCAGCAGCTTAGCCCGACAGGGGGGTGGTTACGAGCAGTACTTC. This rearrangement joins TRBV7-8 to TRBJ2-7, with 9 bases identical to TRBD1. V lost 0 bases to trimming and J lost 4 bases; unmatched junction nucleotides: 7. CDR1 and CDR2 from the germline V gene are SGHVS and FQNEAQ. The CDR3 is 16 amino acids.

The V call is TRBV18, the J call TRBJ1-2; the D gene is possibly TRBD1 (6 bases). CDR3 length: 14 residues. Trimming pared 5 bases from V and 5 bases from J, leaving 15 bases between. Germline V gives CDR1 KGHSH, CDR2 LQKENI. This CDR3 reads CASSERDTIYGYTF. The CDR3 DNA follows: TGTGCCAGCTCAGAAAGGGACACCATATATGGCTACACCTTC.

The chain recombines TRBV18 with TRBJ2-1; 11 positions agree with TRBD2. This CDR3 comprises 17 residues. CDR1 KGHSH and CDR2 LQKENI come from the germline V gene. With 4 bases clipped from V and 9 bases from J, the junction kept 14 bases outside the gene matches. The CDR3 coding sequence is TGTGCCAGCTCACTGTTCGGGCTAGCGGGAGGCAGTGTTGAGCAGTTCTTC. Translating gives CASSLFGLAGGSVEQFF.

The chain links TRBV5-1 to TRBJ2-1; 13 positions match TRBD2. The germline V gene encodes CDR1 SGHRS and CDR2 YFSETQ. The CDR3 extends over 15 amino acids. V was clipped by 4 bases and J by 10 bases; unmatched bases: 8. The CDR3 spells CASSATSGRPREQFF. The CDR3 DNA reads as TGCGCCAGCAGCGCGACTAGCGGGAGGCCCAGAGAGCAGTTCTTC.

This clone was observed a single time. The chain uses TRBV23-1 and TRBJ2-7; D is perhaps TRBD1 (6 bases). TRBV23-1 is classed as an ORF, of uncertain function. Trimming removed 6 bases at V and 2 bases at J, with 17 bases between. This CDR3 comprises 15 residues. The CDR3 DNA reads TGCGCCAGCAGACCGGACAGCCCTGTTCCCTACGAGCAGTACTTC. Translating it yields CASRPDSPVPYEQYF.

The chain has TRBV10-2 and TRBJ2-1; D uncertain. V was cut by 7 bases and J by 4 bases, with 5 bases left in between. Germline V gene lookup returns CDR1 WSHSY and CDR2 SAAADI. This CDR3 contains 11 residues. CDR3 DNA: TGCGCCAGCAAGAGATACAATGAGCAGTTCTTC. Amino acid sequence: CASKRYNEQFF.

The chain couples TRBV28 to TRBJ2-2, with D tentatively TRBD2 (5 bases). CDR1 and CDR2 (germline): MDHEN, SYDVKM. V was shortened by 6 bases and J by 1 base, with 9 bases between the two germline ends. CDR3 length: 14 residues. CDR3 sequence (DNA): TGTGCCAGCAGGGCGGGTCAGAACACCGGGGAGCTGTTTTTT. Residues: CASRAGQNTGELFF.

This rearrangement joins TRBV15 to TRBJ2-1, with 8 nucleotides matching TRBD2. Trimming took 0 bases from V and 3 from J; bases not matched to a gene: 13. The CDR3 contains 19 residues. Germline V gene data show CDR1 as LNHNV and CDR2 as YYDKDF (reference sequence). The DNA for the CDR3 is TGTGCCACCAGCAGAGATATGGAGGGGAGACTAGCGTACTACAATGAGCAGTTCTTC. This translates into CATSRDMEGRLAYYNEQFF. The variable domain in full, with the rest retrieved from reference TRBV15 and TRBJ2-1, is DAMVIQNPRYQVTQFGKPVTLSCSQTLNHNVMYWYQQKSSQAPKLLFHYYDKDFNNEADTPDNFQSRRPNTSFCFLDIRSPGLGDTAMYLCATSRDMEGRLAYYNEQFFGPGTRLTVL.

The chain couples TRBV20-1 to TRBJ2-7; D is uncertain. The germline CDR1 and CDR2 sequences are DFQATT and SNEGSKA (reference sequence). V dropped 3 bases and J dropped 3 bases, with 6 bases sitting between them. The CDR3 is 11 residues long. The CDR3 region is CSASLNYEQYF. The DNA of the CDR3 is TGCAGTGCTAGCCTTAACTACGAGCAGTACTTC.

V gene TRBV2 combines with J gene TRBJ2-3; TRBD1 matches at 7 bases. V lost 3 bases to trimming and J lost 1 base; unmatched junction nucleotides: 7. Germline CDR1 is SNHLY and CDR2 is FYNNEI. This CDR3 is built from 16 residues. The CDR3 DNA follows: TGTGCCAGCAGTGAGATTACTCAGGGGGGCACAGATACGCAGTATTTT. The encoded protein is CASSEITQGGTDTQYF.